A selection of T cell receptor beta chains follows, all from one sample in a study of blood T cell repertoires in COVID-19. Clones were sequenced by immunoSEQ multiplex PCR, and TCRdb holds only the in-frame ones, with some missing. Seen here are some 94,000 clones, around 88% observed once, and the top ten hold approximately 20%. What was sequenced was peripheral blood. These receptor sequences come from a woman in her fifties or sixties with COVID-19, enrolled during active disease. Each CDR3 is given with its conserved first and last residue.

J gene	V gene	CDR3 protein
TRBJ2-2	TRBV4-2	CASSQSPSGAPRGELFF
TRBJ2-2	TRBV5-5	CASSPRVGTGELFF
TRBJ2-2	TRBV25-1	CASSDLGYSNTGELFF
TRBJ1-6	TRBV6-5	CASRTWTGKNSPLHF
TRBJ1-2	TRBV5-8	CASSFGRSGEGYTF
TRBJ1-3	TRBV6-5	CASSYWTGSSGNTIYF
TRBJ2-7	TRBV7-9	CASSFRSGAAYEQYF
TRBJ2-7	TRBV5-1	CASSLGDNSYEQYF
TRBJ1-3	TRBV7-6	CASSQPQAGSGNTIYF
TRBJ1-4	TRBV6-5	CASSYDRFFQKLFF
TRBJ1-4	TRBV18	CASAGQTNEKLFF
TRBJ2-1	TRBV7-2	CASRLAGGVHNEQFF
TRBJ1-1	TRBV5-1	CASSLDGTTGTEAFF
TRBJ1-1	TRBV6-6	CASSYRGSDTEAFF
TRBJ2-7	TRBV11-3	CASSLDRRWDEQYF
TRBJ2-3	TRBV18	CASSLGLAGATDTQYF
TRBJ2-1	TRBV4-1	CASSQVLASVGEQFF
TRBJ2-1	TRBV10-3	CAISEGQFFSQFF
TRBJ2-2	TRBV10-2	CASRILAGGRSGELFF
TRBJ1-6	TRBV9	CASSADWSTYNSPLHF
TRBJ1-4	TRBV30	CARKPQGLGGKLFF
TRBJ1-4	TRBV5-1	CASSSGQGSNEKLFF
TRBJ2-1	TRBV5-8	CASSLPQNNEQFF
TRBJ1-2	TRBV2	CASSSRSGGYGYTF
TRBJ1-6	TRBV15	CATSRGGVRETVSPLHF
TRBJ1-5	TRBV19	CATRGSGNQPQHF
TRBJ1-6	TRBV5-4	CASSLDLGHAITNSPLHF
TRBJ2-5	TRBV9	CASSETGLQETQYF
TRBJ2-3	TRBV7-8	CASSLGLAGGPADTQYF
TRBJ1-2	TRBV7-2	CASSPSTTGANYGYTF
TRBJ1-1	TRBV3-1/TRBV3-2	CASSQGGGVVVTEAFF
TRBJ1-1	TRBV18	CASSPTGSEAFF
TRBJ1-2	TRBV28	CASTDSYGYTF
TRBJ2-7	TRBV19	CASSLITGQGVVYEQYF
TRBJ1-1	TRBV28	CASKAGINTEAFF
TRBJ1-6	TRBV4-1	CASSLRPGQDNSPLHF
TRBJ1-5	TRBV6-4	CASSPPETGANQPQHF
TRBJ2-3	TRBV30	CAWSQGDTQYF
TRBJ2-7	TRBV19	CASSIPDRSLHEQYF